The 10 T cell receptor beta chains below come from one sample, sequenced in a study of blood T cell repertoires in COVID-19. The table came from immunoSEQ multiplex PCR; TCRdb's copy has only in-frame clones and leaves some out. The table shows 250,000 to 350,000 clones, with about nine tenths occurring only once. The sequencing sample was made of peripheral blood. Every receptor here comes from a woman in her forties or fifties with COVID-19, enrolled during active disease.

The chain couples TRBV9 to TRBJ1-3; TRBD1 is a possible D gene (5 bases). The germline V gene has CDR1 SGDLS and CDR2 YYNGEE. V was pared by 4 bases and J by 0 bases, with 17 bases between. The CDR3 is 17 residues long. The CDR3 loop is CASSKQTVSASGNTIYF. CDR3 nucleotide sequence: TGTGCCAGCAGCAAACAGACAGTGTCTGCCTCTGGAAACACCATATATTTT. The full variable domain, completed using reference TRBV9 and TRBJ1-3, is DSGVTQTPKHLITATGQRVTLRCSPRSGDLSVYWYQQSLDQGLQFLIQYYNGEERAKGNILERFSAQQFPDLHSELNLSSLELGDSALYFCASSKQTVSASGNTIYFGEGSWLTVV.

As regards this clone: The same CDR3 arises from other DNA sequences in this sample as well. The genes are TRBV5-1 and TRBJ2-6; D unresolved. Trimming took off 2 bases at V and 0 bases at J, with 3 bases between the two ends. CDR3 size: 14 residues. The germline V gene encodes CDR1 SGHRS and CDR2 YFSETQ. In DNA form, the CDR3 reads TGCGCCAGCAGCTTTAACTCTGGGGCCAACGTCCTGACTTTC. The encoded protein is CASSFNSGANVLTF.

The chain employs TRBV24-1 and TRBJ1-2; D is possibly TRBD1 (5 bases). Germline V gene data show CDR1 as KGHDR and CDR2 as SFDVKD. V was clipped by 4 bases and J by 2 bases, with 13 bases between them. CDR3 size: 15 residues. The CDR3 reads CATSDLSQGNYGYTF. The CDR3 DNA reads TGTGCCACCAGTGACTTATCTCAGGGAAACTATGGCTACACCTTC.

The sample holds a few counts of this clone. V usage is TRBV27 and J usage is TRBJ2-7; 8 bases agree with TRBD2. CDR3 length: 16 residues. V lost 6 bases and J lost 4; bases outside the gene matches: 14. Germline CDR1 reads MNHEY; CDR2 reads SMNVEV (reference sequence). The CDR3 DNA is TGTGCCAGCAGGGTACTAGCGGTCCCTTCCGGATACGAGCAGTACTTC. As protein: CASRVLAVPSGYEQYF.

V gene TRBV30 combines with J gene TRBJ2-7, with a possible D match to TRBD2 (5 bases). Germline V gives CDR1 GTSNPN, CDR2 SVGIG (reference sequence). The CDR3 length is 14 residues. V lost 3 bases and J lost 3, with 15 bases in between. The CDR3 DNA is TGTGCCTGGAGCCCTGGCGGACTCGACTACGAGCAGTACTTC. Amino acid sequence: CAWSPGGLDYEQYF.

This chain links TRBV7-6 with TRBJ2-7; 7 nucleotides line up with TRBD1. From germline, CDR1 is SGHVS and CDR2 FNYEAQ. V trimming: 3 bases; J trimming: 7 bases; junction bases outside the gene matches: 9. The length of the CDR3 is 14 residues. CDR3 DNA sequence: TGTGCCAGCAGCTTGACGGGGACAGCGCGTGAGCAGTACTTC. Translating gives CASSLTGTAREQYF.

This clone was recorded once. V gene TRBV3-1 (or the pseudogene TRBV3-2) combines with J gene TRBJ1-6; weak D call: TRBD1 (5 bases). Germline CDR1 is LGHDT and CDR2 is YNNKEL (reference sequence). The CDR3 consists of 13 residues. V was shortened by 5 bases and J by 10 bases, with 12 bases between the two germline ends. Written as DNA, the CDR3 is TGTGCCAGCAGCACGACAGTATCCTCACCCCTCCACTTT. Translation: CASSTTVSSPLHF.

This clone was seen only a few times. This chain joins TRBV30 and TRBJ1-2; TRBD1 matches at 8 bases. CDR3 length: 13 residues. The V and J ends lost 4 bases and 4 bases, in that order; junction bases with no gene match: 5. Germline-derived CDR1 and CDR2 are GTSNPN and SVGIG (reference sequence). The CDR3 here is CAWTAGGSYGYTF. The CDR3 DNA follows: TGTGCCTGGACAGCAGGGGGCAGCTATGGCTACACCTTC.

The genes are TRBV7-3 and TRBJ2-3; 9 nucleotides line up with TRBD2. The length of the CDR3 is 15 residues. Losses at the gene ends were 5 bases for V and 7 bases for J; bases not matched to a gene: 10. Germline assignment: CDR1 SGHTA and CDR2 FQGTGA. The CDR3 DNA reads TGTGCCAGCAGCCCGCGGGGGGCGGGAGGGTATACGCAGTATTTT. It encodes CASSPRGAGGYTQYF.

The CDR3 DNA follows: TGTGCCAGCAGTTACAGCACCAATTCACCCCTCCACTTT. Residues: CASSYSTNSPLHF. The chain carries TRBV6-2 or TRBV6-3 and TRBJ1-6, with D unresolved. Trimming shortened V by 2 bases and J by 7 bases, and 6 bases separated the two germline ends. The CDR3 contains 13 residues. The germline gives CDR1 MNHEY, CDR2 SVGEGT.